This T cell receptor beta chain appears in the sequencing data of a study of STAT5B mutations in CD4+ large granular lymphocyte leukemia. Study findings and constraints: CD4-sorted patient repertoires seemed more clonal than healthy CD4+ repertoires.

Concerning this clone: Its target is unknown.

The table came from immunoSEQ multiplex PCR; TCRdb's copy has only in-frame clones and leaves some out. Among tens of thousands of clones listed, about 71% were seen once. V lost 8 bases and J lost 9; bases outside the gene matches: 7. The CDR3 covers 11 residues. CDR1 is GTSNPN, CDR2 SVGIG, per germline (reference sequence). Control samples were healthy donors' buffy coats. V usage is TRBV30 and J usage is TRBJ2-1; the match to TRBD1 covers 7 bases. This clonotype was sampled from a human donor in good health. The sample consisted of CD4+ T cells from blood buffy coats. This chain's CDR3 is CAGHRGFEQFF. The CDR3, as DNA: TGTGCCGGGCACAGGGGTTTTGAGCAGTTCTTC.